This T cell receptor beta chain came from a study of cytomegalovirus exposure and HLA in healthy donors. Germline CDR1 reads SGHKS; CDR2 reads YYEKEE (reference sequence). The CDR3 extends over 17 amino acids. Unmatched junction bases numbered 12, after V lost 4 bases and J lost 4 bases. Healthy bone marrow donors made up the cohort. PCR involved 60 Vbeta and 13 Jbeta primers. Data came from immunoSEQ multiplex PCR; TCRdb stores just in-frame clones and leaves some out. In the table there are more than 65,000 clones, under 85% of which are singletons. Regarding this clone: The antigen remains undetermined.

Whole-study findings and limits: In a later analysis, TCR beta V- and J-gene trimming was associated with a missense DCLRE1C variant. In a later analysis, DRB1 alleles had the most associated TCRs; HLA-C alleles the fewest. In a later analysis, parvovirus B19, influenza, CMV and Epstein-Barr virus appeared linked to several top co-occurrence clusters.

The chain links TRBV5-5 to TRBJ1-5; TRBD1 agrees at 9 bases. The sample comprised PBMCs. The source of this sequence is a woman in her sixties or seventies in good health and CMV-seropositive. The CDR3 spells CASSTLDWTGVNQPQHF. CDR3 in DNA: TGTGCCAGCAGCACCCTTGATTGGACAGGGGTAAATCAGCCCCAGCATTTT.